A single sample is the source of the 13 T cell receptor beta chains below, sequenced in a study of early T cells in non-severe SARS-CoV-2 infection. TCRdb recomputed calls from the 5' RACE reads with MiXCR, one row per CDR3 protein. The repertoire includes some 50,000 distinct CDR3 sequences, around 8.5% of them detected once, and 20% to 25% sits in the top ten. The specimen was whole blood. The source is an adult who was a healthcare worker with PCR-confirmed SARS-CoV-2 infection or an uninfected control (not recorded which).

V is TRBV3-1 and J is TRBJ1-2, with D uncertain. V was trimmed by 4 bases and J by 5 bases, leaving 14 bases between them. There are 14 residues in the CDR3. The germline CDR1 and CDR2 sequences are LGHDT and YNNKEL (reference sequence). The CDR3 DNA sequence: TGTGCCAGCAGCCCCTCCGGGGTGCAGTATGGCTACACCTTC. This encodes CASSPSGVQYGYTF.

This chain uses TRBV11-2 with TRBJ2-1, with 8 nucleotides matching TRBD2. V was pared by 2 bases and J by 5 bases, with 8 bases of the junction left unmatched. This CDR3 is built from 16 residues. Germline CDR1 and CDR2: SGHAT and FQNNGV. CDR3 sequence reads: CASSLLRAGADNEQFF. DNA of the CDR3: TGTGCCAGCAGCTTATTAAGAGCGGGGGCCGACAATGAGCAGTTCTTC.

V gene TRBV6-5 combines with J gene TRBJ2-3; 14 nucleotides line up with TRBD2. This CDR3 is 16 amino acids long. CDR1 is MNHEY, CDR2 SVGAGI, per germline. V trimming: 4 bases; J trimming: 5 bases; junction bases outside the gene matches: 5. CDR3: CASSSGTSGGIDTQYF. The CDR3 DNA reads TGTGCCAGCAGTTCCGGGACTAGCGGGGGTATAGATACGCAGTATTTT.

This CDR3 reads CSASSSRGASYTF. Here the CDR3 DNA reads TGCAGTGCCTCCTCCTCAAGGGGTGCTAGCTACACCTTC. The V gene is TRBV20-1, the J gene TRBJ1-2; a weak D match, TRBD1 (5 bases). This CDR3 has 13 amino acids. The germline V and J ends were trimmed by 6 bases and 9 bases, with 20 bases remaining between them. Germline CDR1 DFQATT, CDR2 SNEGSKA (reference sequence).

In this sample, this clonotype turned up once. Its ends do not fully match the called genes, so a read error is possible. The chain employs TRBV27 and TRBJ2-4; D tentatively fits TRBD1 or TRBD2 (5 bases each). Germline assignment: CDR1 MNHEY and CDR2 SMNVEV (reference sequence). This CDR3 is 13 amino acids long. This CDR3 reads CASSFARGGIRYF. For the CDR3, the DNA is TGTGCCAGCAGTTTCGCCCGGGGCGGCATTCGGTACTTC.

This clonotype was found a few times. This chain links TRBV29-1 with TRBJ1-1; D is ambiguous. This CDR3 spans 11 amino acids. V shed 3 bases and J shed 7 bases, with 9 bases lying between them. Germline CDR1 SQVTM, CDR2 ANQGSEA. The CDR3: CSVDISREAFF. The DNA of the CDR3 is TGCAGCGTTGATATCAGTCGTGAAGCTTTCTTT.

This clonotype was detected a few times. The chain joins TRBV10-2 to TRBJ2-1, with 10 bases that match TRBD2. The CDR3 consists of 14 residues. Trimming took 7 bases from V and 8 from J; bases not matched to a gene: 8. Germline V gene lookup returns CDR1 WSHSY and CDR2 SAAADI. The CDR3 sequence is CASKRGGGVDEQFF. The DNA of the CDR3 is TGCGCCAGCAAGCGGGGGGGAGGCGTGGATGAGCAGTTCTTC.

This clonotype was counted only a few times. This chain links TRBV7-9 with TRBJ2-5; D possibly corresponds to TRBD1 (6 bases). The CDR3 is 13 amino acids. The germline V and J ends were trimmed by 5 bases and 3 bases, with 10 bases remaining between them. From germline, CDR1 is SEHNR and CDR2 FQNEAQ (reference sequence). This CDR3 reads CASSQDSKETQYF. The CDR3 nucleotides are TGTGCCAGCAGCCAGGACAGTAAAGAGACCCAGTACTTC.

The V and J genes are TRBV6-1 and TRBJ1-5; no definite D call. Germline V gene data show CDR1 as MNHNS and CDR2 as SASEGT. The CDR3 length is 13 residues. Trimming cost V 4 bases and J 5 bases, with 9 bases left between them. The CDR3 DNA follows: TGTGCCAGCAGTGTTTCATTTCATCAGCCCCAGCATTTT. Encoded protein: CASSVSFHQPQHF.

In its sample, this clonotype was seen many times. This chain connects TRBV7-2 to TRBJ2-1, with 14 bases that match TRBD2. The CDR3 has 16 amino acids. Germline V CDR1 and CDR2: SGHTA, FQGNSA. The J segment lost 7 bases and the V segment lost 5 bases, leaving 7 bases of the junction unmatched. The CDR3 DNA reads TGTGCCAGCAGCACGACTAGCGGGGGGGTGAGGAATGAGCAGTTCTTC. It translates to CASSTTSGGVRNEQFF.

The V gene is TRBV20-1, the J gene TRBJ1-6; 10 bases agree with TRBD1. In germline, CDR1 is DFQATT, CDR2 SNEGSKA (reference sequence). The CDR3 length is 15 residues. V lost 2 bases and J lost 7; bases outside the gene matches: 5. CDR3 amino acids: CSARLPGQGNSPLHF. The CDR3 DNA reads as TGCAGTGCTAGACTACCGGGACAGGGGAATTCACCCCTCCACTTT.

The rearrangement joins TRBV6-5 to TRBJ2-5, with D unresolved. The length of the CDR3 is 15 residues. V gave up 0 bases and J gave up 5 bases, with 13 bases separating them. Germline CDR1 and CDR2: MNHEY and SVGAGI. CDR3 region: CASSYSKVPGETQYF. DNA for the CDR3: TGTGCCAGCAGTTACTCGAAGGTACCCGGGGAGACCCAGTACTTC.

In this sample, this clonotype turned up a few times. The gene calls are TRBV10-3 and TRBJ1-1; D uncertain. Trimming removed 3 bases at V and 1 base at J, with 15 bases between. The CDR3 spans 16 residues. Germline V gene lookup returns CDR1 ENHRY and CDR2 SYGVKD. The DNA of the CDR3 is TGTGCCATCAGTGATCGGCCCGGGGAGGGGAACACTGAAGCTTTCTTT. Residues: CAISDRPGEGNTEAFF.